The entry that follows covers one T cell receptor (beta chain) sequence. The record originates from a study of preoperative IRX-2 immunotherapy in early breast cancer. Some clones are missing from TCRdb's copy, which holds only in-frame ones; the method was immunoSEQ multiplex PCR. The table records around 43,000 clones, 70% to 80% of them present only once. Trimming cost V 5 bases and J 6 bases; bases outside gene matches: 7. The CDR3 runs to 14 residues. The germline V gene encodes CDR1 SGHRS and CDR2 YFSETQ. Treatment: preoperative locoregional IRX-2 cytokine immunotherapy. Patients received preoperative, locoregional IRX-2 cytokine immunotherapy in a phase Ib study.

Sequencing was performed on tumor tissue, taken after IRX-2 immunotherapy. The receptor's source is a human donor with breast cancer. The chain employs TRBV5-1 and TRBJ1-4; the match to TRBD1 covers 7 bases. The CDR3 is CASRLGTADEKLFF. CDR3 in DNA: TGCGCCAGCAGGCTGGGGACAGCGGATGAAAAACTGTTTTTT.